This T cell receptor (beta chain) was sequenced in a study of T cells after yellow fever vaccination. Study-level background: Preparation of the low-cell-number fractions used SMART-Seq v4 Ultra Low Input. Broader study findings: Clones from primary vaccination mostly reappeared after the booster (about 97% CD4, around 90% CD8). On re-exposure, the response was weaker but peaked faster, at day 5 versus 15.

UMIs were added to TCR cDNA along with a universal primer site when it was made by 5'RACE template switching. MiXCR was run by TCRdb on the 5' RACE reads, yielding one entry per CDR3 protein. The sample shows fewer than 500,000 distinct CDR3 sequences, over 15% of them seen only once. The CDR3 is 13 residues long. The V gene end was trimmed by 5 bases and the J gene end by 6 bases; junction bases not matched to a gene: 5. Germline V gene sequence: CDR1 DFQATT, CDR2 SNEGSKA (reference sequence). This clonotype was found a few times. Its antigen remains unknown. Specimen: PBMCs, collected before the yellow fever booster vaccination. The TCR was taken from a man in his late teens or twenties who received the YFV17D yellow fever vaccine. This rearrangement joins TRBV20-1 to TRBJ2-5, with 11 bases fitting TRBD1. The DNA for the CDR3 is TGCAGTGCTGAGTGGGACAGGGGGAAGACCCAGTACTTC. Amino acid sequence: CSAEWDRGKTQYF.